The 5 T cell receptor beta chains listed next were all sequenced from one sample in a study of CD8 T cells in Susac syndrome. RNA totalling roughly 0.5 to 1 ug underwent reverse transcription with random hexamers. Using its own MiXCR run on the immunoSEQ multiplex PCR reads, TCRdb lists one record per CDR3 protein. Here the sample spans 100,000 to 150,000 distinct CDR3 sequences, over 85% being singletons. The sequenced material came from CD8+ T cells from PBMCs. These receptor sequences come from a human donor with Susac syndrome.

This rearrangement joins TRBV5-4 to TRBJ1-1; D unresolved. V was clipped by 1 base and J by 0 bases, with 7 bases between them. The CDR3 contains 14 residues. The germline V gene has CDR1 SGHNT and CDR2 YYREEE (reference sequence). CDR3 sequence reads: CASSLRSLNTEAFF. CDR3 bases: TGTGCCAGCAGCTTGAGAAGTTTGAACACTGAAGCTTTCTTT.

The V gene is TRBV6-4, the J gene TRBJ2-1; 12 bases map to TRBD2. V was pared by 5 bases and J by 9 bases, with 14 bases of the junction left unmatched. The CDR3 has 17 amino acids. Germline assignment: CDR1 MRHNA and CDR2 SNTAGT. In DNA, the CDR3 is TGTGCCAGCAGTACCAGCCCATCTAGCGGGGGGGCGGTTGAGCAGTTCTTC. Its translation: CASSTSPSSGGAVEQFF.

DNA for the CDR3: TGCGCCAGCAGCCAAACATCGGGACAGGGCTGGACAGATACGCAGTATTTT. Its protein product is CASSQTSGQGWTDTQYF. V is TRBV4-1 and J is TRBJ2-3; 9 bases are shared with TRBD1. Trimming removed 2 bases from V and 3 bases from J; junction bases left unmatched: 9. Germline lookup yields CDR1 MGHRA and CDR2 YSYEKL. The length of the CDR3 is 17 residues.

This chain connects TRBV27 to TRBJ2-4, with a weak D call TRBD1 (5 bases). V lost 3 bases and J 1 base, leaving 7 bases between the germline ends. From germline, CDR1 is MNHEY and CDR2 SMNVEV (reference sequence). The CDR3 consists of 14 residues. CDR3: CASSFQGAKNIQYF. In DNA, the CDR3 is TGTGCCAGCAGTTTTCAGGGTGCCAAAAACATTCAGTACTTC.

CDR3 DNA: TGTGCCAGTAGTATAACCACAGGGTACAATGAGCAGTTCTTC. Translating it yields CASSITTGYNEQFF. The chain employs TRBV19 and TRBJ2-1, with D possibly being TRBD1 (6 bases). CDR1 is LNHDA and CDR2 is SQIVND in the germline V gene (reference sequence). The CDR3 totals 14 residues. The V and J ends lost 2 bases and 4 bases respectively, with 9 bases between them.